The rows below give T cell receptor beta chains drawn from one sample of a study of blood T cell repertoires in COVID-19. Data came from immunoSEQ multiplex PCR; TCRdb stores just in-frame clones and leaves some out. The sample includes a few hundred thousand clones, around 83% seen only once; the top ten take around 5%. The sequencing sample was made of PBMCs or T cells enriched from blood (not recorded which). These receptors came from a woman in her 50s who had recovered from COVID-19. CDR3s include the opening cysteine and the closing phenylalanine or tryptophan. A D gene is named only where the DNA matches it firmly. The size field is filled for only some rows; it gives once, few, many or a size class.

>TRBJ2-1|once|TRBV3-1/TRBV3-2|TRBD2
CASSYSGGEQFF
TGTGCCAGCAGCTATAGCGGGGGTGAGCAGTTCTTC
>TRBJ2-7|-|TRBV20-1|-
CSASNGGRGYEQYF
TGCAGTGCTAGTAACGGGGGAAGAGGCTACGAGCAGTACTTC
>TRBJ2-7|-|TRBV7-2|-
CASSFSGAPYEQYF
TGTGCCAGCAGCTTCAGCGGAGCCCCCTACGAGCAGTACTTC
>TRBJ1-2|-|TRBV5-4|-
CASASENYGYTF
TGTGCCAGCGCCAGCGAGAACTATGGCTACACCTTC
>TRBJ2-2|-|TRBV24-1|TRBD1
CATRDRVGDTGELFF
TGTGCCACCAGAGACAGGGTTGGGGATACCGGGGAGCTGTTTTTT
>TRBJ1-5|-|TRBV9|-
CASSPLGGDQPQHF
TGTGCCAGCAGCCCCCTGGGGGGAGATCAGCCCCAGCATTTT
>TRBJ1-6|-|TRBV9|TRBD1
CASSAGTGGSYNSPLHF
TGTGCCAGCAGCGCCGGGACAGGGGGTTCCTATAATTCACCCCTCCACTTT
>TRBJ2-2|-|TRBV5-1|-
CASSLVTQGGTGELFF
TGCGCCAGCAGCTTGGTCACCCAGGGGGGAACCGGGGAGCTGTTTTTT
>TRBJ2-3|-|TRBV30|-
CAAGTQASTDTQYF
TGTGCCGCCGGGACTCAGGCTAGCACAGATACGCAGTATTTT
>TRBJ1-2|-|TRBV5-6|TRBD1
CASSSTGVGYGYTF
TGTGCCAGCAGCTCGACAGGGGTTGGCTATGGCTACACCTTC
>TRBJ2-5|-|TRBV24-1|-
CATSDGRGQGSEETQYF
TGTGCCACCAGTGACGGGAGGGGGCAGGGTTCGGAAGAGACCCAGTACTTC
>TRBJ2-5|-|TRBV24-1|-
CATMSVQETQYF
TGTGCCACCATGAGTGTGCAAGAGACCCAGTACTTC
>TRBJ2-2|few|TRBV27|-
CASSLLGAGPGELFF
TGTGCCAGCAGTTTATTAGGGGCAGGCCCCGGGGAGCTGTTTTTT
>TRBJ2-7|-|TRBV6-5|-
CASSRSSYEQYF
TGTGCCAGCAGCCGCAGCTCCTACGAGCAGTACTTC
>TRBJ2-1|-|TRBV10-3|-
CAISDWLAGSYNEQFF
TGTGCCATCAGTGATTGGCTAGCTGGCTCCTACAATGAGCAGTTCTTC
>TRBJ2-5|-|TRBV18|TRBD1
CASSQGWTGSGQETQYF
TGTGCCAGCTCACAAGGTTGGACAGGGAGTGGGCAAGAGACCCAGTACTTC
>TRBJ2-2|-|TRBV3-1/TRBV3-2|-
CASSPRRGSTGELFF
TGTGCCAGCAGCCCCCGAAGGGGGTCTACCGGGGAGCTGTTTTTT
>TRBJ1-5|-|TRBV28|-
CASSPPNQPQHF
TGTGCCAGCAGCCCCCCGAATCAGCCCCAGCATTTT
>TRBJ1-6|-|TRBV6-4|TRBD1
CASSMRQGAAFPNSPLHF
TGTGCCAGCAGCATGAGGCAGGGGGCCGCCTTCCCCAATTCACCCCTCCACTTT
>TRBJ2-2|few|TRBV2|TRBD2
CASRKGLAGGTGELFF
TGTGCCAGCAGAAAGGGACTAGCGGGAGGCACCGGGGAGCTGTTTTTT
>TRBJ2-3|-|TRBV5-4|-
CASSPYVAFSDTQYF
TGTGCCAGCAGCCCCTACGTCGCATTTTCGGATACGCAGTATTTT
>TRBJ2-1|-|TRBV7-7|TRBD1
CASSATGASYNEQFF
TGTGCTAGCAGCGCCACAGGGGCGTCCTACAATGAGCAGTTCTTC
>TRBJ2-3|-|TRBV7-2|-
CASSLRQGIADTQYF
TGTGCCAGCAGCTTGAGGCAGGGGATCGCAGATACGCAGTATTTT
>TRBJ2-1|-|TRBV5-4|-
CASSATYNEQFF
TGTGCCAGCAGCGCTACCTACAATGAGCAGTTCTTC
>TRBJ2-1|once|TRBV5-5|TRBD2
CASSLTSGYNEQFF
TGTGCCAGCAGCCTAACTAGCGGATACAATGAGCAGTTCTTC
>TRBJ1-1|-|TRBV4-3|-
CASSQDRFQNTEAFF
TGCGCCAGCAGCCAAGACAGGTTTCAGAACACTGAAGCTTTCTTT
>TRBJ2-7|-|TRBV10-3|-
CAISVLRYEQYF
TGTGCCATCAGTGTGCTACGCTACGAGCAGTACTTC
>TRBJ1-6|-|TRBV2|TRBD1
CASSTGQASSYNSPLHF
TGTGCCAGCAGCACCGGACAGGCCTCGTCCTATAATTCACCCCTCCACTTT
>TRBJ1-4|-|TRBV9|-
CASSVGQNNEKLFF
TGTGCCAGCAGCGTAGGACAGAATAATGAAAAACTGTTTTTT
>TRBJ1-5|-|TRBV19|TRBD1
CASRGTDNQPQHF
TGTGCCAGTAGGGGGACAGATAATCAGCCCCAGCATTTT
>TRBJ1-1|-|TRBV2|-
CASSERRYTEAFF
TGTGCCAGCAGTGAAAGGAGATACACTGAAGCTTTCTTT
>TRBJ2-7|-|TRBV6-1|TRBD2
CASSEVRGGYEQYF
TGTGCCAGCAGTGAAGTTCGGGGGGGCTACGAGCAGTACTTC
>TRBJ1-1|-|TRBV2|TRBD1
CASRGPYLGQAGGNTEAFF
TGTGCCAGCAGAGGACCGTACCTTGGACAGGCGGGGGGGAACACTGAAGCTTTCTTT
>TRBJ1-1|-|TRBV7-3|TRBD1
CASSLRTGGRMNTEAFF
TGTGCCAGCAGCTTACGGACAGGGGGCCGGATGAACACTGAAGCTTTCTTT
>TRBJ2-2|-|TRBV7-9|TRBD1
CASSLKGAWTGELFF
TGTGCCAGCAGCCTCAAGGGGGCTTGGACCGGGGAGCTGTTTTTT
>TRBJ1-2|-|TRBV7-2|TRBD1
CASSQRTGTNYGYTF
TGTGCCAGCAGCCAACGGACAGGGACTAACTATGGCTACACCTTC
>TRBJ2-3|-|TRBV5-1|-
CASSSGQGGDTQYF
TGCGCCAGCAGCTCCGGACAAGGTGGAGATACGCAGTATTTT
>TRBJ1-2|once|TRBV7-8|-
CASSPSAGNYGYTF
TGTGCCAGCAGCCCCTCGGCCGGGAACTATGGCTACACCTTC
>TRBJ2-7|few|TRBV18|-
CASSPSRYSYEQYF
TGTGCCAGCTCACCATCCAGGTATAGCTACGAGCAGTACTTC
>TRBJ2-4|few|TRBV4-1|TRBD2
CASSQLGGLADIAKNIQYF
TGCGCCAGCAGCCAACTTGGTGGACTAGCGGACATAGCCAAAAACATTCAGTACTTC
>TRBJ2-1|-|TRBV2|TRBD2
CATMTSGPVGEQFF
TGTGCCACGATGACTAGCGGACCGGTTGGTGAGCAGTTCTTC
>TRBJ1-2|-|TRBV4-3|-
CASSQDNAGAYYGYTF
TGCGCCAGCAGCCAAGACAACGCAGGGGCCTACTATGGCTACACCTTC
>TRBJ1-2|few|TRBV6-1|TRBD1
CASSVRDRTLANYGYTF
TGTGCCAGCAGTGTACGGGACAGGACGTTAGCTAACTATGGCTACACCTTC
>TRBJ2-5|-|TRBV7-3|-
CASSREPTRVQETQYF
TGTGCCAGCAGCCGCGAACCGACCAGGGTGCAAGAGACCCAGTACTTC
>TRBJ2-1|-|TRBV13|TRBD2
CASSPGLAGSEQFF
TGTGCCAGCAGCCCGGGACTAGCGGGATCTGAGCAGTTCTTC
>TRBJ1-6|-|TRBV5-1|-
CASSLISDGINSPLHF
TGCGCCAGCAGCTTGATCAGCGACGGAATTAATTCACCCCTCCACTTT
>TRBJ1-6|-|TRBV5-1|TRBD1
CASSNGQGWNSPLHF
TGCGCCAGCAGCAACGGACAGGGATGGAATTCACCCCTCCACTTT
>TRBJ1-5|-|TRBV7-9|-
CASSSDSSNQPQHF
TGTGCCAGCAGCTCCGACAGTTCCAATCAGCCCCAGCATTTT
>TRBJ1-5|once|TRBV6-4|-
CASSLLQGQPQHF
TGTGCCAGCAGTTTACTACAGGGCCAGCCCCAGCATTTT